Shown below are 12 T cell receptor beta chains from a single sample sequenced in a study of regulatory T cells in long-lasting Graves disease. Relying on iRepertoire HTBI primers and Arm-PCR of CDR3 regions, the team built TCR beta libraries. TCRdb itself ran the multiplex PCR reads through MiXCR, one entry per CDR3 protein. The sample consists of more than 300,000 distinct CDR3 sequences, roughly 10% of them appearing once. Specified time point: newly diagnosed GD, antithyroid drugs for less than 3 months. TCR sequences were obtained from RNA taken from PBMCs. The data were also submitted as part of a second study, on T cells in Graves' hyperthyroidism and ophthalmopathy.

This material consisted of peripheral blood mononuclear cells (PBMCs), taken at new diagnosis, from a patient treated with antithyroid drugs. These receptors came from a woman aged 18-29 years with Graves disease.

This clonotype came up a few times. The chain is built from TRBV6-1 and TRBJ1-6; perhaps TRBD1 as D (5 bases). Germline-derived CDR1 and CDR2 are MNHNS and SASEGT. The ends were cut back, 5 bases at V and 7 bases at J, with 24 bases in the middle. The CDR3 runs 18 residues. The CDR3 is CASSNPEGWGIKNSPLHF. The CDR3 nucleotides read TGTGCCAGCAGTAATCCTGAGGGGTGGGGAATAAAAAATTCACCCCTCCACTTT.

Turning to this clonotype: Since a much larger clone is just one base distant, this may be a read error. The rearrangement uses TRBV24-1 and TRBJ1-2; D is undetermined. The CDR3 spans 14 residues. Trimming removed 3 bases from V and 2 bases from J, with 9 bases in between. In germline, CDR1 is KGHDR, CDR2 SFDVKD. The CDR3 sequence: CATSDADENYGYTF. The CDR3 DNA reads TGTGCCACCAGTGATGCAGACGAGAACTATGGCTACACCTTC.

This clonotype is judged medium-sized (0.01 to 0.1%). The chain links TRBV12-3 or TRBV12-4 to TRBJ2-3; no reliable D call. The CDR3 is 11 residues long. Trimming took off 3 bases at V and 3 bases at J, with 1 base between the two ends. CDR3 protein: CASSFTDTQYF. CDR3 in DNA: TGTGCCAGCAGTTTTACAGATACGCAGTATTTT.

This clonotype was detected many times. The chain has TRBV6-2 or TRBV6-3 and TRBJ2-6; TRBD1 agrees at 7 bases. V lost 0 bases and J lost 2; bases outside the gene matches: 1. CDR3 length: 16 residues. Germline V gives CDR1 MNHEY, CDR2 SVGEGT. Written as DNA, the CDR3 is TGTGCCAGCAGTTACTCCGGACAGGCTGGGGCCAACGTCCTGACTTTC. Translation gives CASSYSGQAGANVLTF.

V is TRBV11-2 and J is TRBJ2-1; D gene ambiguous. The CDR3 is 12 residues long. Trimming shortened V by 1 base and J by 12 bases, and 10 bases separated the two germline ends. Germline V gene data show CDR1 as SGHAT and CDR2 as FQNNGV. For the CDR3, the DNA is TGTGCCAGCAGCTTAGTGCAGACCTCGCAGTTCTTC. Translation: CASSLVQTSQFF. The whole variable domain, remainder taken from reference TRBV11-2 and TRBJ2-1, is EAGVAQSPRYKIIEKRQSVAFWCNPISGHATLYWYQQILGQGPKLLIQFQNNGVVDDSQLPKDRFSAERLKGVDSTLKIQPAKLEDSAVYLCASSLVQTSQFFGPGTRLTVL.

This clonotype was detected a few times. V is TRBV7-6 and J is TRBJ1-4; 7 bases match TRBD1. The trim removed 2 bases at V and 0 bases at J, leaving 3 bases unmatched. This CDR3 is 16 amino acids long. From germline, CDR1 is SGHVS and CDR2 FNYEAQ. CDR3 in amino acids: CASSLRGTATNEKLFF. The DNA for the CDR3 is TGTGCCAGCAGCTTACGAGGGACAGCAACTAATGAAAAACTGTTTTTT.

This clonotype was detected ten times or more. The chain uses TRBV10-3 and TRBJ2-7; D is undetermined. The CDR3 contains 11 residues. Germline V gene sequence: CDR1 ENHRY, CDR2 SYGVKD. The germline V and J ends were trimmed by 3 bases and 6 bases, with 6 bases remaining between them. The CDR3 spells CAISDLSEQYV. The CDR3 DNA is TGTGCCATCAGTGACCTCAGCGAGCAGTACGTC.

This clonotype was counted only a few times. This may come from a read error, since a much larger clone is one base off. The rearrangement joins TRBV2 to TRBJ2-5, with D possibly being TRBD2 (6 bases). Germline V gene data show CDR1 as SNHLY and CDR2 as FYNNEI. CDR3 size: 16 residues. The DNA for the CDR3 is TGTGCCAGCGGTGAATCCTTTGAAGGAGCGGGAGAGACCCAGTACTTC. Protein sequence: CASGESFEGAGETQYF.

This clonotype was detected a few times. This rearrangement joins TRBV12-3 or TRBV12-4 to TRBJ2-6; a possible D gene is TRBD1 (6 bases). This CDR3 contains 23 residues. V was clipped by 3 bases and J by 0 bases, with 30 bases between them. The CDR3 spells CASSFSSQGLGAMLSSGANVLTF. As DNA, the CDR3 is TGTGCCAGCAGTTTCTCCTCGCAAGGGCTGGGGGCGATGCTAAGCTCTGGGGCCAACGTCCTGACTTTC.

This clonotype has a count of ten or more. This chain uses TRBV12-3 or TRBV12-4 with TRBJ2-1; D may be TRBD1 or TRBD2 (5 bases each). V dropped 7 bases and J dropped 9 bases, with 16 bases sitting between them. This CDR3 contains 13 residues. In nucleotides, the CDR3 is TGTGCCAGCACCGGGGACCAGAGACGTGAGCAGTTCTTC. Its translation is CASTGDQRREQFF.

This clonotype appeared many times. V usage is TRBV7-9 and J usage is TRBJ2-3; D remains unclear. V lost 7 bases and J lost 5, with 22 bases in between. In germline, CDR1 is SEHNR, CDR2 FQNEAQ (reference sequence). CDR3 length: 16 residues. This CDR3 is CASTILGPLLRDTQYF. The DNA for the CDR3 is TGTGCCAGCACCATATTAGGGCCCTTGTTGAGAGATACGCAGTATTTT.

The table lists this clonotype with a few counts. The J gene is TRBJ2-1, the V gene TRBV30, with 12 bases that match TRBD2. Germline V gene lookup returns CDR1 GTSNPN and CDR2 SVGIG (reference sequence). This CDR3 is 14 amino acids long. V lost 3 bases, J lost 6 bases, and 3 bases stayed unmatched. The CDR3 nucleotides read TGTGCCTGGAGCCCGGGACTAGCGGGCAATGAGCAGTTCTTC. Its translation is CAWSPGLAGNEQFF.